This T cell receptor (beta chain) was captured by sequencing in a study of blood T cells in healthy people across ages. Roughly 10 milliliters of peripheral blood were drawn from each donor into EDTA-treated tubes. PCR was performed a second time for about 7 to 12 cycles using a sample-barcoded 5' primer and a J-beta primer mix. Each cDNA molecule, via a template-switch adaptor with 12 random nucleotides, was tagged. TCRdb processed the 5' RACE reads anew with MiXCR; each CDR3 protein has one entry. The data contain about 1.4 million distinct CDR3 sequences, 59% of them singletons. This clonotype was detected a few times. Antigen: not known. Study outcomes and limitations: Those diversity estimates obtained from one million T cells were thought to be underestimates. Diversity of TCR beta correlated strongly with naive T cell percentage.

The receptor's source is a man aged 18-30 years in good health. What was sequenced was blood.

This CDR3 is CSARSAGRTYEQYF. The CDR3 DNA reads TGCAGTGCTAGGTCGGCGGGTAGAACCTACGAGCAGTACTTC. The chain links TRBV20-1 to TRBJ2-7; D perhaps matches TRBD2 (5 bases). Germline values: CDR1 DFQATT, CDR2 SNEGSKA (reference sequence). V lost 3 bases to trimming and J lost 2 bases, with 14 bases between them. This CDR3 is built from 14 residues.